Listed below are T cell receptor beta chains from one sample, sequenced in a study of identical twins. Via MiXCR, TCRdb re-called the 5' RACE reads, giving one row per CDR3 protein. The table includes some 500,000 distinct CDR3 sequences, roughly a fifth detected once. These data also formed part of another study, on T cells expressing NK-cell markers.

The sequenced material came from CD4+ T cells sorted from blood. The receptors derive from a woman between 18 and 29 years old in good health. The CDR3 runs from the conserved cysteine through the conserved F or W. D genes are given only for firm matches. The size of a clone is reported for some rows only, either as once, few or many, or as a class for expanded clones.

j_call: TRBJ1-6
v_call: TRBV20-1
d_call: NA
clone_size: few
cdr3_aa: CSAQDRSSYNSPLHF
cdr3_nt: TGCAGTGCCCAAGACAGGAGCTCCTATAATTCACCCCTCCACTTT

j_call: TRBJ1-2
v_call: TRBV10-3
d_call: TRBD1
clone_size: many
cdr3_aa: CAISTGTGTRYGYTF
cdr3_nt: TGTGCCATCAGTACCGGGACAGGGACGCGGTATGGCTACACCTTC

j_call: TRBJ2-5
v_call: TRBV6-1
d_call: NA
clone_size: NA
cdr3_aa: CASSLYDGRGTQYF
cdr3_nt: TGTGCCAGCAGCCTTTATGACGGCCGGGGGACCCAGTACTTC

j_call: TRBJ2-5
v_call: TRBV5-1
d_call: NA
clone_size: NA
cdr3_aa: CASSLGAGMETQYF
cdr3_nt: TGCGCCAGCAGCTTAGGTGCGGGGATGGAGACCCAGTACTTC

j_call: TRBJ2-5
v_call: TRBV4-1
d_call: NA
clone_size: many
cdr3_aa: CASSPREAGEETQYF
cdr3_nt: TGCGCCAGCAGCCCCCGGGAAGCAGGGGAAGAGACCCAGTACTTC

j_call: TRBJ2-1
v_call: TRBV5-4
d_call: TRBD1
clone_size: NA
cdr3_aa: CASSVPGQPKFF
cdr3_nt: TGTGCCAGCAGCGTCCCGGGACAGCCGAAGTTCTTC

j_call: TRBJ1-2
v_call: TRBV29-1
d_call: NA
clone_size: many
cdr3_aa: CSVYVRAGYTF
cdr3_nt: TGCAGCGTTTACGTGAGGGCTGGCTACACCTTC

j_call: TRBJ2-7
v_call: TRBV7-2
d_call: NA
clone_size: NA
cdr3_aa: CASSLPGVSYEQYF
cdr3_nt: TGTGCCAGCAGCTTACCGGGCGTGAGCTACGAGCAGTACTTC

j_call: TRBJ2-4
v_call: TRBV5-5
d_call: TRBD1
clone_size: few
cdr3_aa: CASSVGQGVKNIQYF
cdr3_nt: TGTGCCAGCAGCGTGGGACAGGGAGTCAAAAACATTCAGTACTTC

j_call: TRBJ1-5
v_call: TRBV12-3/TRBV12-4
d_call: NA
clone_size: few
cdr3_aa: CASSFEPQHF
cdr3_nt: TGTGCCAGCAGTTTTGAGCCCCAGCATTTT

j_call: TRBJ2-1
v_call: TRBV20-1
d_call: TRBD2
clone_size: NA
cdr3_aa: CSAITGLSNNEQFF
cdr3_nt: TGCAGTGCTATTACGGGACTATCAAACAATGAGCAGTTCTTC

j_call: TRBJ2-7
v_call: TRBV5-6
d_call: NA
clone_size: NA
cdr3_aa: CASSRGRYYEQYF
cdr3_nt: TGTGCCAGCAGCAGGGGGAGGTACTACGAGCAGTACTTC

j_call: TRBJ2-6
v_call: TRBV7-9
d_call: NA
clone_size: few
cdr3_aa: CASRGQGLGANVLTF
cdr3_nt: TGTGCCAGCAGGGGGCAGGGGCTTGGGGCCAACGTCCTGACTTTC

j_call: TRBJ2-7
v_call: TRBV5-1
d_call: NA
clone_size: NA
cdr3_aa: CATGESGPYEQYF
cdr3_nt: TGCGCCACCGGGGAGTCCGGACCCTACGAGCAGTACTTC

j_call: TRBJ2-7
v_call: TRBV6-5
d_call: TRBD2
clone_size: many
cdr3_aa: CASSYAASGIYEQYF
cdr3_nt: TGTGCCAGCAGTTACGCGGCTAGCGGAATCTACGAGCAGTACTTC

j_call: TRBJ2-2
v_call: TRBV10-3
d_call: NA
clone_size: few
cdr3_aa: CAISELPENRNTGELFF
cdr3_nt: TGTGCCATCAGTGAGTTACCAGAGAATCGGAACACCGGGGAGCTGTTTTTT

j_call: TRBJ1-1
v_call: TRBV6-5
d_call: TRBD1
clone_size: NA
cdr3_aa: CASSYTGGNGAFF
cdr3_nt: TGTGCCAGCAGTTACACAGGGGGAAATGGAGCTTTCTTT

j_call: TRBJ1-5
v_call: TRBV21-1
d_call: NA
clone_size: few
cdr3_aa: CASSKGAGGPQHF
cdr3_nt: TGTGCCAGCAGCAAAGGCGCGGGGGGGCCCCAGCATTTT

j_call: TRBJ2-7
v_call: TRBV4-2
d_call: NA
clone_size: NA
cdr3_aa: CASSQGYGRSSYEQYF
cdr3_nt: TGTGCCAGCAGCCAAGGGTACGGGCGCAGCTCCTACGAGCAGTACTTC

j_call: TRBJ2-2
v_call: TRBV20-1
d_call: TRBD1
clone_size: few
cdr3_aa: CSARDRQGNTGELFF
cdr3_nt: TGCAGTGCTAGAGATAGACAGGGGAACACCGGGGAGCTGTTTTTT

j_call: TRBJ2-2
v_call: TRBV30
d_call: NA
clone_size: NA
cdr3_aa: CAWSVAENTGELFF
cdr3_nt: TGTGCCTGGAGTGTCGCTGAGAACACCGGGGAGCTGTTTTTT

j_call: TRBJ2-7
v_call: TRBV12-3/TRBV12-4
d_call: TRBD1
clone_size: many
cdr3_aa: CASSQSGTGPYEQYF
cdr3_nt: TGTGCCAGCAGCCAATCCGGGACAGGACCCTACGAGCAGTACTTC

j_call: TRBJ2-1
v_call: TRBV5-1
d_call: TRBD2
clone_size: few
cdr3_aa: CASRRRGGMNEQFF
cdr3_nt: TGCGCCAGTCGTCGGCGCGGGGGTATGAATGAGCAGTTCTTC

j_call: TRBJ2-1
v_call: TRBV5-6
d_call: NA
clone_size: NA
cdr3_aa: CASSRRGLYNEQFF
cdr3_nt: TGTGCCAGCAGCCGGCGGGGCTTATACAATGAGCAGTTCTTC

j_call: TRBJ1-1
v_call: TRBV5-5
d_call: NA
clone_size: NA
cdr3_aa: CASSFRHQSDEAFF
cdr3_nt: TGTGCCAGCAGCTTTCGTCACCAGAGCGATGAAGCTTTCTTT

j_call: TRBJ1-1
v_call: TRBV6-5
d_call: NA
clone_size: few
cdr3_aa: CASSYPAVGFVEAFF
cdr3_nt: TGTGCCAGCAGTTACCCAGCAGTGGGGTTTGTAGAAGCTTTCTTT

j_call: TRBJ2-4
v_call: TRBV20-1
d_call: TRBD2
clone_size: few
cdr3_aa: CSATLGGGSKNIQYF
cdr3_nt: TGCAGTGCTACCCTGGGGGGGGGTAGCAAAAACATTCAGTACTTC

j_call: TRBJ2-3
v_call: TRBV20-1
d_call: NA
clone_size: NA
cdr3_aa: CSAETQTPTDTQYF
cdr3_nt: TGCAGTGCCGAGACGCAAACCCCTACAGATACGCAGTATTTT

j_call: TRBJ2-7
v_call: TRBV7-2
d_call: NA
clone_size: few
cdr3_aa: CASSLLQWGKPEQYF
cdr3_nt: TGTGCCAGCAGCTTATTGCAGTGGGGGAAACCCGAGCAGTACTTC

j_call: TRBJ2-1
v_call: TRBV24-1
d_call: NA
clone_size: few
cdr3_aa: CATSDSGSSRYNEQFF
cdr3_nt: TGTGCCACCAGTGACTCCGGGTCTTCACGGTACAATGAGCAGTTCTTC

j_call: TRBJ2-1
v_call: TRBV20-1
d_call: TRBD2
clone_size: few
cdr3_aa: CSARTSGISRRVF
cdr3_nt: TGCAGTGCTAGGACTAGCGGGATCTCCCGACGGGTCTTC

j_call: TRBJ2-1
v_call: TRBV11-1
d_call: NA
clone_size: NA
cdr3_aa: CASSLNGGEQFF
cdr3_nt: TGTGCCAGCAGCTTGAACGGGGGTGAGCAGTTCTTC

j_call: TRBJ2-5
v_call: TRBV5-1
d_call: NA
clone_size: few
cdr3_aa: CASSLALLGVSQETQYF
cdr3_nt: TGCGCCAGCAGCTTGGCCTTGCTTGGGGTGTCACAAGAGACCCAGTACTTC

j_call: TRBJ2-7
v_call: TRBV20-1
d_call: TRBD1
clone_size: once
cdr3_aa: CSAGTGSYEQYF
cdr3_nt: TGCAGTGCTGGGACAGGGTCCTACGAGCAGTACTTC

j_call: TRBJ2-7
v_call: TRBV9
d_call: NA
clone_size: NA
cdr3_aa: CASSGRQPYEQYF
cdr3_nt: TGTGCCAGCAGCGGCCGACAGCCCTACGAGCAGTACTTC

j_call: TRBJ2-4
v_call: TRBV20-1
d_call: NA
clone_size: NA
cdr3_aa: CSASMGGPAGLIQYF
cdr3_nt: TGCAGTGCTAGTATGGGAGGCCCCGCCGGGTTGATTCAGTACTTC

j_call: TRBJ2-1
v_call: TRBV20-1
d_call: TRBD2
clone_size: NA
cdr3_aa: CSARDLGGPLSYNEQFF
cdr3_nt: TGCAGTGCTAGAGACCTGGGAGGGCCTCTATCATACAATGAGCAGTTCTTC

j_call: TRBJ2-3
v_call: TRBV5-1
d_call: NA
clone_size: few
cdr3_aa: CASSSFDRDGDTQYF
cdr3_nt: TGCGCCAGCAGCTCCTTCGACCGTGACGGAGATACGCAGTATTTT

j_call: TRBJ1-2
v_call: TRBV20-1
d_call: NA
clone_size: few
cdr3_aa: CSARGQYGDVYGYTF
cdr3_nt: TGCAGTGCTAGGGGGCAGTACGGAGATGTCTATGGCTACACCTTC

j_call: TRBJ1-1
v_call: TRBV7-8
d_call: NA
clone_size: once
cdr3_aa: CASSLGTYTQAFF
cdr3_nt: TGTGCCAGCAGCTTAGGGACATACACCCAAGCTTTCTTT

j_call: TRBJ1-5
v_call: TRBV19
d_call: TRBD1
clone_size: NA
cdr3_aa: CASNIDRGGDQPQHF
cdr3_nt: TGTGCCAGCAACATAGACAGGGGGGGAGATCAGCCCCAGCATTTT

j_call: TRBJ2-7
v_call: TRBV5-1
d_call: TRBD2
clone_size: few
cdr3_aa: CASSPKWGGAISYEQYF
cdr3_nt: TGCGCCAGCTCCCCTAAATGGGGAGGGGCCATCTCCTACGAGCAGTACTTC

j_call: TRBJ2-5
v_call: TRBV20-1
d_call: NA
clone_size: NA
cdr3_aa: CSARGEGGETQYF
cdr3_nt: TGCAGTGCTAGAGGGGAAGGGGGAGAGACCCAGTACTTC

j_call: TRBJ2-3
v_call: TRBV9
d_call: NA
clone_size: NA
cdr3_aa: CASSISTQGLYTDTQYF
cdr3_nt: TGTGCCAGCAGCATTTCCACTCAGGGTTTGTACACAGATACGCAGTATTTT

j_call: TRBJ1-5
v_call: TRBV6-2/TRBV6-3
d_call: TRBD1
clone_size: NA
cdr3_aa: CASSWDRGLDQPQHF
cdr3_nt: TGTGCCAGCAGTTGGGACAGGGGGCTCGATCAGCCCCAGCATTTT

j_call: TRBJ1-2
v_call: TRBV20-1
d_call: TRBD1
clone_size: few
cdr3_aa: CSGSGQGFGYTF
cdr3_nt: TGCAGTGGGTCGGGACAGGGCTTTGGCTACACCTTC

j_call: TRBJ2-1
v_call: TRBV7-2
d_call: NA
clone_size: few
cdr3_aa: CASSLGSGSYEQFF
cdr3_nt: TGTGCCAGCAGCTTGGGGAGCGGCTCATATGAGCAGTTCTTC

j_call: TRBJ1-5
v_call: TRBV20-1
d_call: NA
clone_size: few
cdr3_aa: CSARDRITGGSQPQHF
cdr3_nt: TGCAGTGCTAGAGATCGTATAACAGGAGGGAGTCAGCCCCAGCATTTT

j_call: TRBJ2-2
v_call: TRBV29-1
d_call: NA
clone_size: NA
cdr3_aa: CSVRDQRMGGELFF
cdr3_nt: TGCAGCGTTCGAGACCAGCGTATGGGCGGGGAGCTGTTTTTT

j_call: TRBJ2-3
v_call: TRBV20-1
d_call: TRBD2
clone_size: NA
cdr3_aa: CSATRTSGSRDTQYF
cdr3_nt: TGCAGTGCTACACGGACTAGCGGGAGTCGGGATACGCAGTATTTT